One and the same sample provided the 11 T cell receptor beta chains below, sequenced in a study of sequential checkpoint blockade in melanoma. The treatment denotes: randomized to nivolumab then ipilimumab (arm A) or the reverse (arm B). The protocol was immunoSEQ multiplex PCR, while the TCRdb copy is restricted to in-frame clones and leaves out a portion. The table has approximately 21,000 clones, approximately 80% seen once. The sequencing used CD8+ T cells sorted from blood (inferred from file names), collected from a patient given nivolumab and ipilimumab in sequence. The receptors derive from a human donor with melanoma.

The rearrangement uses TRBV7-9 and TRBJ1-2; D is unresolved. This CDR3 has 12 residues. Trimming removed 4 bases at V and 6 bases at J, with 9 bases between. The germline V gene encodes CDR1 SEHNR and CDR2 FQNEAQ (reference sequence). CDR3 coding DNA: TGTGCCAGCAGCTCATATACTGATGGCTACACCTTC. Translation: CASSSYTDGYTF.

This chain links TRBV30 with TRBJ2-1; D might be TRBD2 (6 bases). Germline CDR1 reads GTSNPN; CDR2 reads SVGIG (reference sequence). CDR3 length equals 11 residues. V was clipped by 2 bases and J by 9 bases, with 8 bases between them. The CDR3 protein is CAWSWRAEQFF. The DNA of the CDR3 is TGTGCCTGGAGTTGGAGGGCTGAGCAGTTCTTC.

V usage is TRBV4-3 and J usage is TRBJ2-7; 11 bases align to TRBD2. Germline V lookup: CDR1 LGHNA, CDR2 YSLEER. The CDR3 length is 17 residues. The V segment lost 3 bases and the J segment 1 base; nucleotides outside the gene matches: 8. In nucleotides, the CDR3 is TGCGCCAGCAGCCAGGGTACTAGCGGGGGTTTGTCCTACGAGCAGTACTTC. Protein sequence: CASSQGTSGGLSYEQYF.

The rearrangement joins TRBV5-1 to TRBJ2-6; D may be TRBD1 (5 bases). Trimming removed 4 bases from V and 0 bases from J, with 11 bases in between. Looked up from germline, CDR1 is SGHRS and CDR2 is YFSETQ. CDR3 length: 16 amino acids. The DNA of the CDR3 is TGCGCCAGCAGCAGGGGTAAAAACTCTGGGGCCAACGTCCTGACTTTC. Translating it yields CASSRGKNSGANVLTF.

The chain combines TRBV2 with TRBJ2-7, with D uncertain. Per the germline V gene, CDR1 is SNHLY and CDR2 is FYNNEI. The CDR3 has 11 amino acids. The germline V and J ends were trimmed by 6 bases and 3 bases, with 6 bases remaining between them. The CDR3 region has the DNA TGTGCCAGCAGGGCCAACTACGAGCAGTACTTC. Its protein product is CASRANYEQYF.

J is TRBJ1-1 and V is TRBV5-6; maybe TRBD1 (6 bases). Trimming shortened V by 2 bases and J by 5 bases, and 25 bases separated the two germline ends. From germline, CDR1 is SGHDT and CDR2 YYEEEE. The CDR3 is made up of 18 amino acids. The CDR3 sequence is CASSLAIKTGLERTEAFF. CDR3 sequence (DNA): TGTGCCAGCAGCTTAGCGATCAAGACAGGCCTCGAGAGGACTGAAGCTTTCTTT.

CDR3 amino acids: CASSYSWGSKGTQYF. In nucleotides, the CDR3 is TGTGCCAGCAGTTACTCGTGGGGCTCTAAGGGGACCCAGTACTTC. The gene calls are TRBV6-5 and TRBJ2-5; TRBD1 is a possible D gene (5 bases). The CDR3 spans 15 residues. The germline V and J ends were trimmed by 0 bases and 7 bases, with 15 bases remaining between them. Germline V gives CDR1 MNHEY, CDR2 SVGAGI.

The V call is TRBV4-2, the J call TRBJ2-7, with TRBD2 matching over 10 bases. Germline CDR1 is LGHNA and CDR2 is YNFKEQ. This CDR3 comprises 18 residues. Unmatched junction bases numbered 15, after V lost 0 bases and J lost 7 bases. CDR3: CASSQDVGLAEAGEEQYF. CDR3 DNA sequence: TGTGCCAGCAGCCAAGATGTAGGACTAGCGGAAGCCGGCGAGGAGCAGTACTTC.

The rearrangement joins TRBV7-3 to TRBJ2-2, with D tentatively TRBD2 (5 bases). The germline V gene has CDR1 SGHTA and CDR2 FQGTGA. The CDR3 length is 15 residues. V lost 1 base, J lost 4 bases, and 10 bases lay in between. The CDR3 nucleotides read TGTGCCAGCAGCTTAATGGCGGGCGGCACCGGGGAGCTGTTTTTT. This encodes CASSLMAGGTGELFF.

The V gene is TRBV7-2, the J gene TRBJ2-7, with a weak D call TRBD1 (6 bases). The CDR3 runs to 15 residues. With 4 bases removed from V and 3 bases from J, the gap between germline ends came to 16 bases. Germline V gene data show CDR1 as SGHTA and CDR2 as FQGNSA. The CDR3 loop is CASSSRRQGIYEQYF. The DNA for the CDR3 is TGTGCCAGCAGCTCCCGGCGCCAGGGGATCTACGAGCAGTACTTC.

The genes are TRBV27 and TRBJ2-1; 7 nucleotides agree with TRBD2. The germline CDR1 and CDR2 sequences are MNHEY and SMNVEV (reference sequence). The CDR3 loop spans 15 amino acids. Unmatched junction bases numbered 3, after V lost 4 bases and J lost 0 bases. The CDR3 nucleotides read TGTGCCAGCAGTTGGGGGGGTACCTCCTACAATGAGCAGTTCTTC. Translation gives CASSWGGTSYNEQFF.